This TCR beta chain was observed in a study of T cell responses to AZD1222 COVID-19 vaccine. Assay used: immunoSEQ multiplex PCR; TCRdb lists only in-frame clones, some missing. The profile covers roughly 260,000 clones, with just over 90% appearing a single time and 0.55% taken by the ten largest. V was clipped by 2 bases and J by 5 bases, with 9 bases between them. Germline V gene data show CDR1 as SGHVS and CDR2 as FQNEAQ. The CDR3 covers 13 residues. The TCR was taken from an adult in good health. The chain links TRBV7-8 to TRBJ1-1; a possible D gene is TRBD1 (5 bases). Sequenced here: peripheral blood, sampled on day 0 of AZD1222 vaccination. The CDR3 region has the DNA TGTGCCAGCAGCTTACAGGGAGAGACTGAAGCTTTCTTT. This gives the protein CASSLQGETEAFF.